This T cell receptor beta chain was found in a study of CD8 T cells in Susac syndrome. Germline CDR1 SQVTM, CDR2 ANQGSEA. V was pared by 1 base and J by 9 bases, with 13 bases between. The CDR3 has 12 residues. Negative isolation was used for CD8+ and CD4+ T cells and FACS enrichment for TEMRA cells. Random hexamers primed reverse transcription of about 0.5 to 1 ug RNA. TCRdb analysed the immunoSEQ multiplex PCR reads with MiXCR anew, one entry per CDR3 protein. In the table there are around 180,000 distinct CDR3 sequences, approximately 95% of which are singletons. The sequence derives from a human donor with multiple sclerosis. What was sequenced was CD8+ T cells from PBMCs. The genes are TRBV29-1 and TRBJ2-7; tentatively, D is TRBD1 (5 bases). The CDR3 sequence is CSVEVSGNGQYF. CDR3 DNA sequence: TGCAGCGTTGAAGTGTCAGGGAACGGGCAGTACTTC.